The 8 T cell receptor beta chains below come from one sample, sequenced in a study of T cell changes during pregnancy in multiple sclerosis. Assay: immunoSEQ multiplex PCR; the TCRdb copy retains only in-frame clones and omits some. Of about 40,000 clones in the sample, 94% were seen once. Specimen: CD4+ T cells from peripheral blood mononuclear cells, collected after pregnancy. The receptor source for this set is a female donor with multiple sclerosis, enrolled in a pregnancy study.

The chain employs TRBV5-1 and TRBJ2-7, with 12 bases fitting TRBD2. The CDR3 runs to 15 residues. Germline V lookup: CDR1 SGHRS, CDR2 YFSETQ. After removal of 2 bases from V and 5 bases from J, the junction contained 5 bases not matched to a gene. As DNA, the CDR3 is TGCGCCAGCAGCTTCACTAGCGGGGGGCTCAACGAGCAGTACTTC. This translates into CASSFTSGGLNEQYF.

The rearrangement uses TRBV5-8 and TRBJ1-1; TRBD1 is a possible D gene (6 bases). CDR1 SGHTS and CDR2 YDEGEE come from the germline V gene. The V and J ends lost 0 bases and 3 bases respectively, with 12 bases between them. The CDR3 consists of 15 residues. CDR3 bases: TGTGCCAGCAGCTTGGGTGGGGACATTTACACTGAAGCTTTCTTT. Its translation: CASSLGGDIYTEAFF.

V and J are TRBV30 and TRBJ2-3; 15 bases agree with TRBD2. The junction had 17 bases not matched to a gene; V was cut back by 2 bases and J by 14 bases. Germline CDR1 reads GTSNPN; CDR2 reads SVGIG (reference sequence). This CDR3 region has 17 residues. The CDR3 bases are TGTGCCTGGAGTATAGGTATAGGACTAGCGGGGGGGCCTCCTACGTATTTT. It codes for CAWSIGIGLAGGPPTYF.

This clone rates as medium-sized. The chain recombines TRBV5-8 with TRBJ1-4, with TRBD1 matching 8 bases. Germline-derived CDR1 and CDR2 are SGHTS and YDEGEE. J lost 6 bases, V lost 1 base, and 5 bases had no gene match. The length of the CDR3 is 15 residues. The CDR3 DNA reads as TGTGCCAGCAGCTTGAGGGGACAGGCGGATGAAAAACTGTTTTTT. Its translation: CASSLRGQADEKLFF. Supplemented by reference TRBV5-8 and TRBJ1-4, the full variable domain reads EAGVTQSPTHLIKTRGQQATLRCSPISGHTSVYWYQQALGLGLQFLLWYDEGEERNRGNFPPRFSGRQFPNYSSELNVNALELEDSALYLCASSLRGQADEKLFFGSGTQLSVL.

This sequence joins TRBV5-1 and TRBJ2-3; D possibly corresponds to TRBD2 (7 bases). Germline V gene lookup returns CDR1 SGHRS and CDR2 YFSETQ. V lost 3 bases, J lost 0 bases, and 11 bases lay in between. This CDR3 is 15 amino acids long. DNA for the CDR3: TGCGCCAGCAGCTCCGCGGGGGCTAGCACAGATACGCAGTATTTT. It specifies CASSSAGASTDTQYF. The full variable domain, completed using reference TRBV5-1 and TRBJ2-3, is KAGVTQTPRYLIKTRGQQVTLSCSPISGHRSVSWYQQTPGQGLQFLFEYFSETQRNKGNFPGRFSGRQFSNSRSEMNVSTLELGDSALYLCASSSAGASTDTQYFGPGTRLTVL.

This rearrangement joins TRBV5-1 to TRBJ2-3, with TRBD2 matching 8 bases. Germline V gene lookup returns CDR1 SGHRS and CDR2 YFSETQ. The CDR3 loop spans 14 amino acids. V lost 2 bases to trimming and J lost 3 bases; unmatched junction nucleotides: 2. The CDR3 is CASSFGTRTDTQYF. Here the CDR3 DNA reads TGCGCCAGCAGCTTCGGGACTAGGACAGATACGCAGTATTTT.

The chain employs TRBV6-1 and TRBJ1-4; 11 bases agree with TRBD1. V shed 4 bases and J 8 bases; nucleotides not matched to a gene: 6. This CDR3 is built from 15 residues. Per the germline V gene, CDR1 is MNHNS and CDR2 is SASEGT. CDR3 residues: CASSGRTGGGEKLFF. CDR3 bases: TGTGCCAGCAGTGGACGGACAGGGGGCGGCGAAAAACTGTTTTTT.

This chain joins TRBV4-1 and TRBJ1-4; D not certain. Deletions cut 1 base from V and 7 bases from J, with 13 bases between. The germline CDR1 and CDR2 sequences are MGHRA and YSYEKL. The CDR3 sequence is 15 residues long. The CDR3 DNA is TGCGCCAGCAGCCAAGTCGGATTAGGAGGTGAAAAACTGTTTTTT. Translation: CASSQVGLGGEKLFF.